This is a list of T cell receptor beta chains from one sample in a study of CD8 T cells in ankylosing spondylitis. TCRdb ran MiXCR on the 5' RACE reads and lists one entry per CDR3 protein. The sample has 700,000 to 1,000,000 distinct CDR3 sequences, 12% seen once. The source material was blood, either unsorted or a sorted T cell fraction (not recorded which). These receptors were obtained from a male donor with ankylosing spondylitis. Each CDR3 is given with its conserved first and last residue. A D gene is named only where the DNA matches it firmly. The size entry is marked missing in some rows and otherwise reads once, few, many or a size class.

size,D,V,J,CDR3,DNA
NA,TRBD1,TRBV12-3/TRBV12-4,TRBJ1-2,CASSLTGEFSGYTF,TGTGCCAGCAGTTTAACAGGGGAATTCTCTGGCTACACCTTC
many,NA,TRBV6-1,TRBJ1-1,CASSVVGPDTEAFF,TGTGCCAGCAGTGTAGTCGGACCGGACACTGAAGCTTTCTTT
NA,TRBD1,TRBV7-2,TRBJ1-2,CASSLQGAAYGYTF,TGTGCCAGCAGCTTACAGGGGGCTGCCTATGGCTACACCTTC
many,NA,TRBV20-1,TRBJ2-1,CSANQGSYNEQFF,TGCAGTGCTAACCAGGGGTCCTACAATGAGCAGTTCTTC
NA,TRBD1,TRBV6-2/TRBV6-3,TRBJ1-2,CASSYGGQGNYGYTF,TGTGCCAGCAGTTACGGTGGACAGGGAAACTATGGCTACACCTTC
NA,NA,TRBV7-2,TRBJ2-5,CASSSSPQQGTQYF,TGTGCCAGCAGCTCTTCCCCCCAGCAAGGGACCCAGTACTTC
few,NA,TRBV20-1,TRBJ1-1,CSAEKDIDTEAFF,TGCAGTGCAGAAAAGGACATTGACACTGAAGCTTTCTTT
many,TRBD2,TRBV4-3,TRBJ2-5,CASSQESALAGETQYF,TGCGCCAGCAGCCAAGAGTCGGCACTAGCGGGAGAGACCCAGTACTTC
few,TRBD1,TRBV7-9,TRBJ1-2,CASSLRDRGGYTF,TGTGCCAGCAGTCTCCGGGACAGGGGTGGCTACACCTTC
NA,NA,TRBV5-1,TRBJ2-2,CASSFDRMNTGELFF,TGCGCCAGCAGCTTCGACCGAATGAACACCGGGGAGCTGTTTTTT
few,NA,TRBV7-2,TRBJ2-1,CASSLVTDNEQFF,TGTGCCAGCAGCTTAGTTACGGACAATGAGCAGTTCTTC
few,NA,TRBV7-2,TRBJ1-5,CASSRDRPNQPQHF,TGTGCCAGCAGCCGTGACAGACCCAATCAGCCCCAGCATTTT
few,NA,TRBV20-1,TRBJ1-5,CSASHGGRPNQPQHF,TGCAGTGCTAGCCACGGGGGGCGGCCTAATCAGCCCCAGCATTTT
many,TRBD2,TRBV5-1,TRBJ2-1,CASTRRGTSGSQGSYNEQFF,TGCGCCAGCACTCGAAGGGGGACTAGCGGGAGCCAGGGCTCCTACAATGAGCAGTTCTTC
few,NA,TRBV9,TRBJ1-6,CASSVTVYNSPLHF,TGTGCCAGCAGCGTGACCGTGTATAATTCACCCCTCCACTTT
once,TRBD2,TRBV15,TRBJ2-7,CATSRDTAGDLSYEQYF,TGTGCCACCAGCAGAGATACAGCGGGGGACCTCTCCTACGAGCAGTACTTC
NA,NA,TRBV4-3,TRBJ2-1,CASSQEGPTFGSYNEQFF,TGCGCCAGCAGCCAAGAAGGACCGACCTTCGGGAGCTACAATGAGCAGTTCTTC
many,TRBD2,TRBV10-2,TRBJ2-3,CASSESTERGHTDTQYF,TGCGCCAGCAGTGAGTCCACCGAGCGGGGTCACACAGATACGCAGTATTTT
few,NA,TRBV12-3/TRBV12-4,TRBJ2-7,CASSFDIEQYF,TGTGCCAGCAGTTTTGACATCGAGCAGTACTTC
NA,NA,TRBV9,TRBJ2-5,CASSVAEQETQYF,TGTGCCAGCAGCGTAGCCGAACAAGAGACCCAGTACTTC
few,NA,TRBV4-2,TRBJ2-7,CASSRNVWGEQYF,TGTGCCAGCAGCCGGAACGTGTGGGGCGAGCAGTACTTC
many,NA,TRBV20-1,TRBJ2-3,CSASPPWRGADTQYF,TGCAGTGCCTCCCCCCCCTGGCGAGGAGCAGATACGCAGTATTTT
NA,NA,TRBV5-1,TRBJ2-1,CASRTVALGNEQFF,TGCGCCAGCCGGACGGTCGCCCTTGGGAATGAGCAGTTCTTC
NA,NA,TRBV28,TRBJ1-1,CASSLRDYTEAFF,TGTGCCAGCAGTTTAAGGGATTACACTGAAGCTTTCTTT
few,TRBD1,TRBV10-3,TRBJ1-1,CAISSTGVTEAFF,TGTGCCATCAGTTCGACAGGGGTCACTGAAGCTTTCTTT
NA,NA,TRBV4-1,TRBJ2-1,CASSQRPPGLYNEQFF,TGCGCCAGCAGCCAGCGCCCCCCGGGACTCTACAATGAGCAGTTCTTC
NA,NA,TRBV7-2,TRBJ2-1,CASSRLASSYNEQFF,TGTGCCAGCAGCCGTCTTGCGTCCTCCTACAATGAGCAGTTCTTC
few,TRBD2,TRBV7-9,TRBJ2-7,CASSLTSGRFYEQYF,TGTGCCAGCAGCTTAACTAGCGGGAGATTCTACGAGCAGTACTTC
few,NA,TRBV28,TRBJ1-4,CASSSNNEKLFF,TGTGCCAGCAGTTCCAATAATGAAAAACTGTTTTTT
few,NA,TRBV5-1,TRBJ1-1,CASSLARLGMSEAFF,TGCGCCAGCAGCTTGGCTCGCCTTGGAATGTCTGAAGCTTTCTTT
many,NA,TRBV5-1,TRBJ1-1,CASSAGRSNTEAFF,TGCGCCAGCAGCGCCGGACGGTCAAACACTGAAGCTTTCTTT
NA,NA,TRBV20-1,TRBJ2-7,CSARERRGASYEQYF,TGCAGTGCTAGAGAAAGGAGAGGGGCTTCCTACGAGCAGTACTTC
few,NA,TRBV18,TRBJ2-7,CASSPGGLGEQYF,TGTGCCAGCTCACCAGGAGGTCTAGGGGAGCAGTACTTC
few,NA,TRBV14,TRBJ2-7,CASSQEMGYLFEQYF,TGTGCCAGCAGCCAAGAAATGGGATACCTCTTCGAGCAGTACTTC
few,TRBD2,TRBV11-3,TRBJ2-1,CASSSGTSGRLEQFF,TGTGCCAGCAGCTCCGGGACTAGCGGGAGGCTTGAGCAGTTCTTC
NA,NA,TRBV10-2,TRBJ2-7,CASRDVSRSSYSEQYF,TGCGCCAGCAGGGACGTGAGTCGGTCTAGCTACAGCGAGCAGTACTTC
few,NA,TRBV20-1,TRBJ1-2,CSARDLQGWGSWGYTF,TGCAGTGCTAGAGATTTGCAGGGATGGGGGTCGTGGGGCTACACCTTC
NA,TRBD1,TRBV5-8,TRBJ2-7,CASSRKGQFYEQYF,TGTGCCAGCAGCCGGAAGGGACAGTTCTACGAGCAGTACTTC
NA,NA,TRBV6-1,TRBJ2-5,CASSSDRWGQETQYF,TGTGCCAGCAGTAGCGACAGGTGGGGACAAGAGACCCAGTACTTC
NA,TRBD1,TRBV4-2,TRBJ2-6,CASSQDGTGPVLTF,TGTGCCAGCAGCCAAGATGGGACAGGGCCCGTCCTGACTTTC
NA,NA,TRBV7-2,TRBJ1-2,CASSPWTGANYGYTF,TGTGCCAGCAGCCCCTGGACGGGGGCGAACTATGGCTACACCTTC
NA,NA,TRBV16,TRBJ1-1,CASSLQFTDTEAFF,TGTGCCAGCAGCCTCCAATTTACGGATACTGAAGCTTTCTTT
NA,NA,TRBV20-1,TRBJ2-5,CSAREPGTFQETQYF,TGCAGTGCTAGAGAGCCCGGGACATTCCAAGAGACCCAGTACTTC
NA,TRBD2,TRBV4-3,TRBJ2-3,CASSQVAPTSGRTDTQYF,TGCGCCAGCAGCCAAGTGGCCCCGACTAGCGGGAGGACAGATACGCAGTATTTT
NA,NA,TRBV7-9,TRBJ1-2,CASSDGYTF,TGTGCCAGCTCTGATGGCTACACCTTC
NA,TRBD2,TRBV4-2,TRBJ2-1,CASSQAGTKYGEQFF,TGTGCCAGCAGCCAGGCCGGGACTAAGTACGGTGAGCAGTTCTTC
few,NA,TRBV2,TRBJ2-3,CASRAIDTQYF,TGTGCCAGCAGGGCGATAGATACGCAGTATTTT
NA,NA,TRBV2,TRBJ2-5,CASTSPYPVGETQYF,TGTGCCAGCACCTCACCGTACCCGGTCGGGGAGACCCAGTACTTC
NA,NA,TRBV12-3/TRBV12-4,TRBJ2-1,CASSFRGTIYNEQFF,TGTGCCAGCAGTTTTCGCGGGACCATCTACAATGAGCAGTTCTTC
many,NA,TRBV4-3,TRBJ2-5,CASSRDLQWTQYF,TGCGCCAGCAGCCGGGACCTTCAATGGACCCAGTACTTC
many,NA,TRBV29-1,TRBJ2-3,CSAGGWTDTQYF,TGCAGCGCCGGAGGGTGGACAGATACGCAGTATTTT